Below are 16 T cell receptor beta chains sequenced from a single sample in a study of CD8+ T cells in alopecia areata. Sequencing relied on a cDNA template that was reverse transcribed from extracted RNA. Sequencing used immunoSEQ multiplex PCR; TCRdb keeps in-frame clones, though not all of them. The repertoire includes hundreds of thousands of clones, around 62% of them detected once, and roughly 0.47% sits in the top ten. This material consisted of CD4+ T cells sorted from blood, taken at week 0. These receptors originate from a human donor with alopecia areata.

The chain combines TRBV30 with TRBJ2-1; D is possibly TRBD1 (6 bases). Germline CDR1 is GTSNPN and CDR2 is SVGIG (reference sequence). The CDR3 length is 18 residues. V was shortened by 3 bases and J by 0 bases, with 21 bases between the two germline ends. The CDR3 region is CAWSPPRTAASSYNEQFF. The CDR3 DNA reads TGTGCCTGGAGCCCCCCGCGGACAGCGGCAAGCTCCTACAATGAGCAGTTCTTC.

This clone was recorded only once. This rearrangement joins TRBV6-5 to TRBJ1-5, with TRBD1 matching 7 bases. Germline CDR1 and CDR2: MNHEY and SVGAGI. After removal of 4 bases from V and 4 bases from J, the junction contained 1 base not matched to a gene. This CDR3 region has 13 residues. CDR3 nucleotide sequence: TGTGCCAGCAGTTGGGACAGAAATCAGCCCCAGCATTTT. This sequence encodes CASSWDRNQPQHF.

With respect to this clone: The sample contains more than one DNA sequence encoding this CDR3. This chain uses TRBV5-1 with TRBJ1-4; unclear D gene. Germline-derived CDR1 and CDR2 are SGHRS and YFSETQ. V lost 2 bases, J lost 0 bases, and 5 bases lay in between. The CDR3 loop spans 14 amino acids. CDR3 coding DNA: TGCGCCAGCAGCTTAGATTCAACTAATGAAAAACTGTTTTTT. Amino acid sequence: CASSLDSTNEKLFF.

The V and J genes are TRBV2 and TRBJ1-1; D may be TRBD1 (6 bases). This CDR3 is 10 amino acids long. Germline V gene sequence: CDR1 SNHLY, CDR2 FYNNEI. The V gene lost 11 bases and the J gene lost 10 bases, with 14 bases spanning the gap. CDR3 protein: CAHGGPTAFF. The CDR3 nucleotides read TGTGCCCACGGGGGGCCCACAGCTTTCTTT.

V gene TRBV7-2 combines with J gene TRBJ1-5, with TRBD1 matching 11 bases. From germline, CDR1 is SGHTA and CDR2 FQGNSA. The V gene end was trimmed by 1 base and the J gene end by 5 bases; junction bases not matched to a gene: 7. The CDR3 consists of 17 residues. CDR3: CASSLVGQDRGHQPQHF. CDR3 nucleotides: TGTGCCAGCAGCTTAGTAGGTCAGGACAGGGGGCATCAGCCCCAGCATTTT.

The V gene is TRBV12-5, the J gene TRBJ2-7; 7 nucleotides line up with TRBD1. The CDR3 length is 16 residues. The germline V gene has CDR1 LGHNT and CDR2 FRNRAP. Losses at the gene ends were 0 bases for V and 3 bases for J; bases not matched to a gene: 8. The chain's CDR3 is CASGLVLDRRRYEQYF. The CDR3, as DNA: TGTGCTAGTGGTTTGGTACTGGACAGGCGCCGCTACGAGCAGTACTTC. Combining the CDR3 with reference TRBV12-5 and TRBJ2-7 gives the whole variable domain DARVTQTPRHKVTEMGQEVTMRCQPILGHNTVFWYRQTMMQGLELLAYFRNRAPLDDSGMPKDRFSAEMPDATLATLKIQPSEPRDSAVYFCASGLVLDRRRYEQYFGPGTRLTVT.

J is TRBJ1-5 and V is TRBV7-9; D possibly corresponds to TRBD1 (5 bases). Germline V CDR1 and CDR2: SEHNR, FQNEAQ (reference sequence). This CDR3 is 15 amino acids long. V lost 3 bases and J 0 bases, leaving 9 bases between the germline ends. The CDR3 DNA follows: TGTGCCAGCAGCTTTTTTGACAGTAGCAATCAGCCCCAGCATTTT. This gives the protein CASSFFDSSNQPQHF.

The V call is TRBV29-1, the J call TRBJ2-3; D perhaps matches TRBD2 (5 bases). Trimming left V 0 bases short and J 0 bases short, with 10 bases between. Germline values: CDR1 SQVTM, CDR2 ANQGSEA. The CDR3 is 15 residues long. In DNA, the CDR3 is TGCAGCGTTGAAGAGTTTGGCGGGAGCACAGATACGCAGTATTTT. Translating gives CSVEEFGGSTDTQYF.

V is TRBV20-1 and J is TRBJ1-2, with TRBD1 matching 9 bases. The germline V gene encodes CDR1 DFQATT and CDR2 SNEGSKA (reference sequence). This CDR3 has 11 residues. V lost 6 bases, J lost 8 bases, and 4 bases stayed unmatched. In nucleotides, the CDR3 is TGCAGTGCCACAGGGGGCGCAGGCTACACCTTC. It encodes CSATGGAGYTF.

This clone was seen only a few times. The CDR3 region is CASSQDLGRTDTQYF. CDR3 nucleotide sequence: TGTGCCAGCAGCCAAGATCTAGGGCGCACAGATACGCAGTATTTT. The rearrangement joins TRBV4-2 to TRBJ2-3; no clear D gene. The CDR3 has 15 amino acids. Looked up from germline, CDR1 is LGHNA and CDR2 is YNFKEQ. Between the trimmed V and J ends, which lost 0 bases and 1 base, there was a span of 8 bases.

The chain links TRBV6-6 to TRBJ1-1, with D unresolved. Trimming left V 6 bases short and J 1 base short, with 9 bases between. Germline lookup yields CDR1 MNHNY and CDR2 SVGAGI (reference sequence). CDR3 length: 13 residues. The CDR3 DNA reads TGTGCCAGCAGGTGGACGACGAACACTGAAGCTTTCTTT. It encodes CASRWTTNTEAFF.

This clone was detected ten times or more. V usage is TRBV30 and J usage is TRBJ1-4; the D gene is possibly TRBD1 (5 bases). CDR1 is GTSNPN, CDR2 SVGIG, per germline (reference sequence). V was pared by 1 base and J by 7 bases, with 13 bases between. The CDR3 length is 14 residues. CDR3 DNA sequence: TGTGCCTGGAGTGAGGACATTTCAGCTGAAAAACTGTTTTTT. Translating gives CAWSEDISAEKLFF.

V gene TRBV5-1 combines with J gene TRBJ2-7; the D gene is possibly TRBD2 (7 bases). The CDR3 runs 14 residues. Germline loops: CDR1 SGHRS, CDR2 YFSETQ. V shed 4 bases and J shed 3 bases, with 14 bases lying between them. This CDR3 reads CASSRAGAGYEQYF. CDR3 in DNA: TGCGCCAGCAGCCGTGCGGGGGCTGGCTACGAGCAGTACTTC. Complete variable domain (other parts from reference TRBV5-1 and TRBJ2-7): KAGVTQTPRYLIKTRGQQVTLSCSPISGHRSVSWYQQTPGQGLQFLFEYFSETQRNKGNFPGRFSGRQFSNSRSEMNVSTLELGDSALYLCASSRAGAGYEQYFGPGTRLTVT.

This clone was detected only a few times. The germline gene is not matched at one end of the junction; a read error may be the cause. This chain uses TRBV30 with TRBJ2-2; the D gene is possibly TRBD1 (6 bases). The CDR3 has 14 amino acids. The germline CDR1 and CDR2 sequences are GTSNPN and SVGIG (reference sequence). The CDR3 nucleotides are TGTGCCTTGAGTAGGGGGACGAACACCGGGGAGCTGTTTTTT. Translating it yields CALSRGTNTGELFF.

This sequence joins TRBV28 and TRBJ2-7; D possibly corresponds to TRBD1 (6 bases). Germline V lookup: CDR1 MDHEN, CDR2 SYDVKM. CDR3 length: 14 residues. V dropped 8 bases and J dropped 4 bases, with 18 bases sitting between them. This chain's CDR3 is CASRAMTGPYEQYF. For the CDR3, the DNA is TGTGCCAGCCGAGCGATGACAGGACCATACGAGCAGTACTTC.

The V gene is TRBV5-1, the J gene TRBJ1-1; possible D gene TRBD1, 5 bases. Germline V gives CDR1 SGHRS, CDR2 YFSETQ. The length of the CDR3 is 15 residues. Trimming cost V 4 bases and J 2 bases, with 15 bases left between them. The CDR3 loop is CASSLLGTVNTEAFF. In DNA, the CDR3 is TGCGCCAGCAGCCTACTCGGGACGGTTAACACTGAAGCTTTCTTT.